These 25 T cell receptor beta chains share one sample of origin, sequenced in a study of tissue T cells after allogeneic stem cell transplantation. Clones were read by immunoSEQ multiplex PCR, and TCRdb kept only the in-frame ones, dropping some. The table includes 48,000 or so clones, around 67% detected once. What was sequenced was sorted cells pooled from one or two spleens. These TCRs come from a pool of C57BL/6 mice in good health.

About this clone: Germline and genes here are mouse. The read ends 1 residue shy of where the CDR3 ends; the end is completed using the germline J gene. This rearrangement joins TRBV19 to TRBJ1-6, with 7 bases fitting TRBD1. TRBJ1-6 is sorted into the ORF group, with uncertain function. This CDR3 contains 13 residues. Germline values: CDR1 FNHDT, CDR2 SITEND (reference sequence). Losses at the gene ends were 4 bases for V and 7 bases for J; bases not matched to a gene: 2. The CDR3 loop is CASSRDSNSPLYF. The part of the CDR3 DNA that was read is TGTGCCAGCAGTCGGGACAGCAATTCGCCCCTCTAC.

With regard to this clone: Any gene name here is a mouse gene name. The read ends 1 residue shy of where the CDR3 ends; the end is completed using the germline J gene. The gene calls are TRBV13-2 and TRBJ2-3, with 8 bases fitting TRBD2. The CDR3 has 16 amino acids. The germline gives CDR1 NNHNN, CDR2 SYGAGS (reference sequence). The ends lost 0 bases at V and 0 bases at J; junction bases unmatched: 3. The CDR3 bases that were read are TGTGCCAGCGGTGATGCACTGGGGGTTAGTGCAGAAACGCTGTAT. Its protein product is CASGDALGVSAETLY. The CDR3, in full, reads CASGDALGVSAETLYF.

Comments on this clone: These gene names are mouse names. The observed sequence ends 1 residue before the CDR3 terminus, with the missing tail filled in from the germline J gene. This chain uses TRBV1 with TRBJ2-7; D not resolved. Germline V gene lookup returns CDR1 NSQYPW and CDR2 LRSPGD (reference sequence). The CDR3 is 13 residues long. Trimming took 3 bases from V and 0 from J, leaving 6 bases between them. CDR3 sequence: CTCSAGNSYEQYF. The sequenced CDR3 bases are TGCACCTGCAGTGCTGGGAACTCCTATGAACAGTAC.

Worth noting for this clone: Mouse gene names and germline throughout. From the germline J gene comes the end of the CDR3, since the read stops 1 residue before it. This chain links TRBV13-1 with TRBJ1-2; the D gene is possibly TRBD1 (6 bases). The V end lost 1 base, the J end lost 0 bases, and 7 bases lay between the germline ends. This CDR3 is built from 14 residues. Germline lookup yields CDR1 NSHNY and CDR2 SYGAGN. The covered CDR3 bases are TGTGCCAGCAGTGATTACAGGGCAAACTCCGACTACACC. Translating it yields CASSDYRANSDYT. The entire CDR3 reads CASSDYRANSDYTF.

Notes on this clone: The genes are named according to mouse. The sequenced fragment ends 1 residue before the CDR3 boundary, so the rest is inferred from the germline J gene. The chain carries TRBV5 and TRBJ1-3; possible D gene TRBD1, 5 bases. CDR1 LGHNA and CDR2 YNLKQL come from the germline V gene (reference sequence). Trimming took off 0 bases at V and 0 bases at J, with 6 bases between the two ends. The CDR3 is 15 residues long. Incomplete CDR3 DNA: TGTGCCAGCAGCCAAGAGGGGGATTCTGGAAATACGCTCTAT. Protein: CASSQEGDSGNTLY. The full CDR3 protein is CASSQEGDSGNTLYF.

This clone was recorded once. The genes and germline here are from mouse. The read terminates 1 residue ahead of where the CDR3 ends, so the germline J gene completes it. This chain joins TRBV13-1 and TRBJ1-1; 9 bases map to TRBD1. Germline lookup yields CDR1 NSHNY and CDR2 SYGAGN. This CDR3 spans 13 amino acids. Germline trimming cut 1 base from V and 9 bases from J; bases unmatched to any gene: 4. The CDR3 DNA, read in part, is TGTGCCAGCAGTGATTGGGGACAGGGAAAAGTCTTC. Its protein product is CASSDWGQGKVF. The whole CDR3 sequence reads CASSDWGQGKVFF.

Concerning this clone: Gene names and germline match the mouse. The read halts 1 residue ahead of the CDR3 end, with the missing end drawn from the germline J gene. The same CDR3 can be traced to other DNA sequences in this sample. The J gene is TRBJ1-4, the V gene TRBV13-2, with a possible D match to TRBD1 (5 bases). CDR3 length: 13 residues. Trimming pared 0 bases from V and 5 bases from J, leaving 5 bases between. The germline gives CDR1 NNHNN, CDR2 SYGAGS (reference sequence). The sequenced part of the CDR3 DNA is TGTGCCAGCGGTGATGCAGGGAACGAAAGATTATTT. Protein sequence: CASGDAGNERLF. The entire CDR3 reads CASGDAGNERLFF.

Notes on this clone: Mouse germline and gene names are used. CDR3 sequence reads: CASGMAGGGQNTLYF. CDR3 DNA (partial): TGTGCCAGCGGTATGGCAGGGGGCGGTCAAAACACCTTGTAC. The gene calls are TRBV13-2 and TRBJ2-4; 8 nucleotides match TRBD1. The read ends 1 residue early relative to the CDR3; the germline J gene fills the gap. The CDR3 loop spans 15 amino acids. V was clipped by 4 bases and J by 1 base; unmatched bases: 5. The V gene's germline CDR1 is NNHNN and CDR2 SYGAGS (reference sequence).

Comment on this clone: Mouse germline and gene names are used. The read comes to an end 1 residue before the CDR3 does, leaving the germline J gene to fill in the end. The chain couples TRBV12-2 to TRBJ2-7, with TRBD1 as a possible D gene (6 bases). Germline CDR1 reads SGHLS; CDR2 reads HYDKME. The CDR3 covers 14 residues. Trimming pared 4 bases from V and 4 bases from J, leaving 16 bases between. CDR3 bases read: TGTGCCAGCTCGTCCGGGACAAAAAAATATGAACAGTAC. Its protein is CASSSGTKKYEQY. The entire CDR3 protein is CASSSGTKKYEQYF.

With regard to this clone: Gene names denote mouse genes. The read ends 1 residue early relative to the CDR3; the germline J gene fills the gap. The V gene is TRBV12-1, the J gene TRBJ2-4; D gene ambiguous. Trimming cost V 2 bases and J 0 bases, with 2 bases left between them. Germline-derived CDR1 and CDR2 are SGHSN and HYEKVE. The CDR3 covers 12 residues. The CDR3 DNA, read in part, is TGTGCCAGCTCTCCTAGTCAAAACACCTTGTAC. This gives the protein CASSPSQNTLY. The CDR3 reads in full as CASSPSQNTLYF.

About this clone: Each gene name is a mouse one. The read ends 1 residue early relative to the CDR3; the germline J gene fills the gap. V gene TRBV31 combines with J gene TRBJ2-5; the match to TRBD2 covers 11 bases. The CDR3 is 14 amino acids. CDR1 GKSSPN and CDR2 SITVG come from the germline V gene. Trimming removed 1 base from V and 3 bases from J; junction bases left unmatched: 0. Incomplete CDR3 DNA: TGTGCCTGGAGTCGACTGGGGGGGCAAGACACCCAGTAC. It codes for CAWSRLGGQDTQY. The full CDR3 sequence reads CAWSRLGGQDTQYF.

Concerning this clone: Gene names are mouse gene names. The CDR3 bases that were read are TGTGCTGTCCGGGACAAAGAAACGCTGTAT. It specifies CAVRDKETLY. In full, the CDR3 reads CAVRDKETLYF. The V call is TRBV29, the J call TRBJ2-3; D is perhaps TRBD1 (6 bases). The sequence runs out 1 residue before the end of the CDR3; the remainder is reconstructed from the germline J gene. Trimming removed 11 bases at V and 5 bases at J, with 11 bases between. CDR1 and CDR2 from the germline V gene are MSHET and SYDVDS. The CDR3 has 11 residues.

Only one count was recorded for this clone. Gene names follow the mouse nomenclature. The read finishes 1 residue shy of the CDR3 end, and the germline J gene is used to complete it. The V call is TRBV16, the J call TRBJ1-1; perhaps TRBD1 as D (6 bases). V was trimmed by 6 bases and J by 3 bases, leaving 11 bases between them. This CDR3 is built from 13 residues. The germline gives CDR1 SGHSA, CDR2 FRNQAP. The CDR3 region is CASSHRVDTEVFF. Incomplete CDR3 DNA: TGTGCAAGCAGTCACAGGGTTGACACAGAAGTCTTC.

This clone was counted between two and nine times. Genes and germline come from the mouse. Read sequence stops 1 residue before the CDR3 end, and the germline J gene provides the missing end. The chain combines TRBV15 with TRBJ2-7; 9 bases map to TRBD2. Germline CDR1 SGHND, CDR2 FRSKSL. J lost 0 bases, V lost 4 bases, and 1 base had no gene match. The CDR3 contains 14 residues. CDR3 region: CASSWTGVSYEQYF. The CDR3 bases that were read are TGTGCCAGCAGTTGGACTGGGGTCTCCTATGAACAGTAC.

This clone was detected once. Genes here carry mouse names. The read ends 1 residue before the CDR3 terminus; that terminus is restored from the germline J gene. The chain is built from TRBV16 and TRBJ1-4; TRBD1 is a possible D gene (5 bases). This CDR3 comprises 14 residues. Germline V CDR1 and CDR2: SGHSA, FRNQAP. V shed 1 base and J shed 7 bases, with 10 bases lying between them. CDR3 DNA (partial): TGTGCAAGCAGCTTAGGGGCAGGGCCCGAAAGATTATTT. Its translation is CASSLGAGPERLF. The complete CDR3 reads CASSLGAGPERLFF.

Concerning this clone itself: The genes and germline here are from mouse. The read terminates 1 residue before the CDR3 end, so the remaining end is supplied by the germline J gene. The V and J genes are TRBV15 and TRBJ2-5; 8 nucleotides match TRBD1. The length of the CDR3 is 14 residues. V gave up 6 bases and J gave up 0 bases; unmatched junction bases: 2. Germline CDR1 SGHND, CDR2 FRSKSL. CDR3 protein: CASRRQGNQDTQYF. The CDR3 bases that were read are TGTGCCAGCAGGAGACAGGGGAACCAAGACACCCAGTAC.

Worth noting for this clone: Genes and germline are mouse. The read ends 1 residue before the CDR3 terminus; that terminus is restored from the germline J gene. The chain joins TRBV20 to TRBJ1-1; TRBD1 matches at 8 bases. Trimming cost V 3 bases and J 6 bases; bases outside gene matches: 3. This CDR3 has 12 amino acids. The germline V gene has CDR1 GFQATS and CDR2 STVNSAI. The CDR3 sequence is CGASLQGAEVFF. Partial CDR3 DNA: TGTGGTGCTAGCCTACAGGGGGCAGAAGTCTTC.

Of note for this clone: At one of its ends the junction is not consistent with the germline gene, which may arise from a read error. The genes and germline here are from mouse. The read is 1 residue too short to cover the CDR3 end, so that end is filled in from the germline J gene. The same CDR3 also results from other DNA sequences found in this sample. This chain uses TRBV3 with TRBJ1-2; the D is unclear. CDR3 length equals 13 residues. Germline loops: CDR1 SNHLY, CDR2 FYNGKV (reference sequence). Incomplete CDR3 DNA: TGCGCCAGCAGCTTGAAAGCAAACTCCGACTACACC. It is translated as CASSLKANSDYT. The CDR3 in full is CASSLKANSDYTF.

A note on this clone: The listed genes are named as in mouse. The CDR3 end is not reached by the read, which stops 1 residue before it; the germline J gene fills it in. V gene TRBV19 combines with J gene TRBJ2-1, with TRBD1 matching 10 bases. J lost 4 bases, V lost 2 bases, and 3 bases had no gene match. The germline CDR1 and CDR2 sequences are FNHDT and SITEND (reference sequence). CDR3 size: 15 residues. The CDR3 loop is CASSIRDRGYAEQFF. Partial CDR3 DNA: TGTGCCAGCAGTATCCGGGACAGGGGATATGCTGAGCAGTTC.

Regarding this clone: Gene names follow the mouse nomenclature. The sequenced fragment ends 1 residue before the CDR3 boundary, so the rest is inferred from the germline J gene. This chain connects TRBV13-3 to TRBJ1-5, with D possibly matching TRBD1 (5 bases). The CDR3 runs 14 residues. CDR1 and CDR2 (germline): NNHDY, SYVADS. V was cut by 0 bases and J by 3 bases, with 7 bases left in between. CDR3 amino acids: CASSDARANQAPLF. The sequenced part of the CDR3 DNA is TGTGCCAGCAGTGATGCCAGGGCCAACCAGGCTCCGCTT.

To note about this clone: The gene symbols are mouse symbols. The read stops 1 residue short of the end of the CDR3; the missing end is completed from the germline J gene. This chain uses TRBV19 with TRBJ1-5, with TRBD1 as a possible D gene (6 bases). The CDR3 totals 14 residues. V lost 3 bases, J lost 1 base, and 8 bases lay in between. From germline, CDR1 is FNHDT and CDR2 SITEND (reference sequence). This CDR3 is CASSNQGNNQAPLF. The part of the CDR3 DNA that was read is TGTGCCAGCAGTAACCAGGGGAACAACCAGGCTCCGCTT. The full variable domain, in which reference TRBV19 and TRBJ1-5 provide the parts outside the CDR3, is GGIITQTPKFLIGQEGQKLTLKCQQNFNHDTMYWYRQDSGKGLRLIYYSITENDLQKGDLSEGYDASREKKSSFSLTVTSAQKNEMAVFLCASSNQGNNQAPLFGEGTRLSVL.

As to this clone: Any gene name here is a mouse gene name. The CDR3 end falls 1 residue outside the read, so it is completed with the germline J gene. The chain is built from TRBV16 and TRBJ1-4, with TRBD1 matching over 8 bases. This CDR3 comprises 15 residues. Germline CDR1 is SGHSA and CDR2 is FRNQAP. Trimming took 3 bases from V and 5 from J; bases not matched to a gene: 5. The CDR3 region is CASSFRDRSNERLFF. The CDR3 DNA, read in part, is TGTGCAAGCAGCTTCCGGGACAGGTCAAACGAAAGATTATTT.

This clone turned up a few times. All gene names here are mouse names. Sequencing ends 1 residue short of the CDR3 end; the germline J gene provides the rest. The chain is built from TRBV3 and TRBJ2-7, with 11 nucleotides matching TRBD2. J lost 4 bases, V lost 4 bases, and 6 bases had no gene match. This CDR3 is built from 15 residues. The germline CDR1 and CDR2 sequences are SNHLY and FYNGKV (reference sequence). The chain's CDR3 is CASSYSGTGGYEQYF. The DNA read from the CDR3 is TGTGCCAGCAGCTATTCCGGGACTGGGGGTTATGAACAGTAC.

This clone was picked up a small number of times. Each gene name is a mouse one. The CDR3 is cut off 1 residue early in the read; its end comes from the germline J gene. The chain links TRBV3 to TRBJ2-7; 10 bases match TRBD2. The CDR3 length is 14 residues. The germline V gene has CDR1 SNHLY and CDR2 FYNGKV (reference sequence). V was clipped by 5 bases and J by 4 bases; unmatched bases: 5. CDR3: CASSLRLGGYEQYF. The DNA read from the CDR3 is TGTGCCAGCAGCCTTAGACTGGGGGGTTATGAACAGTAC.

A remark on this clone: Mouse germline and gene names are used. The sequenced fragment ends 1 residue before the CDR3 boundary, so the rest is inferred from the germline J gene. This chain joins TRBV29 and TRBJ1-4, with a weak D call TRBD1 (6 bases). CDR3 length: 12 residues. The V gene lost 6 bases and the J gene lost 6 bases, with 8 bases spanning the gap. CDR1 and CDR2 from the germline V gene are MSHET and SYDVDS. The CDR3 here is CASRYRDERLFF. The CDR3 DNA, read in part, is TGTGCTAGCAGGTACAGGGACGAAAGATTATTT.